This is a list of T cell receptor beta chains from one sample in a study of blood T cells in healthy people across ages. TCRdb processed the 5' RACE reads anew with MiXCR; each CDR3 protein has one entry. The sample lists around 1,900,000 distinct CDR3 sequences; roughly two fifths were seen once. The sequencing sample was made of blood. These receptors were collected from a human donor in good health. CDR3s include the opening cysteine and the closing phenylalanine or tryptophan. The D gene is left open where the match is weak. Some rows mark clone size as missing; the rest say once, few, many or name a class of expanded clone.

J	D	V	size	CDR3	DNA
TRBJ2-3	.	TRBV7-2	few	CASSQNQADTQYF	TGTGCCAGCAGCCAAAACCAGGCAGATACGCAGTATTTT
TRBJ1-2	.	TRBV20-1	few	CSASPYRDGGSYTF	TGCAGTGCTAGTCCCTACCGGGACGGAGGGAGCTACACCTTC
TRBJ2-1	TRBD2	TRBV7-2	few	CASSWSGGTYNEQFF	TGTGCCAGCAGCTGGAGCGGGGGAACCTACAATGAGCAGTTCTTC
TRBJ2-1	TRBD2	TRBV20-1	many	CSARPTGGGAREQFF	TGCAGTGCTAGACCCACCGGCGGGGGGGCCCGTGAGCAGTTCTTC
TRBJ2-1	TRBD1	TRBV11-3	.	CASSPQTGGYNEQFF	TGTGCCAGCAGCCCGCAGACAGGGGGGTACAATGAGCAGTTCTTC
TRBJ2-3	.	TRBV6-2/TRBV6-3	few	CASSFGGPTDTRYF	TGTGCCAGCAGTTTCGGGGGCCCCACAGATACGCGGTATTTT
TRBJ2-7	.	TRBV15	.	CAISRDLAEGREQYF	TGTGCCATCAGCAGAGATTTGGCTGAGGGGCGCGAGCAGTACTTC
TRBJ2-1	.	TRBV7-7	.	CASSSGLASEQFF	TGTGCTAGCAGCTCCGGCCTGGCAAGTGAGCAGTTCTTC
TRBJ1-3	.	TRBV20-1	.	CSASGRSGNTIYF	TGCAGTGCTAGTGGACGGTCTGGAAACACCATATATTTT
TRBJ1-2	TRBD1	TRBV9	.	CASSVEGTGNDYGYTF	TGTGCCAGCAGCGTAGAGGGGACAGGGAATGACTATGGCTACACCTTC
TRBJ1-5	.	TRBV5-6	.	CASSLGPGANQPQHF	TGTGCCAGCAGCTTGGGGCCAGGGGCCAATCAGCCCCAGCATTTT
TRBJ1-2	.	TRBV4-2	.	CASSQDVSGTYGYTF	TGTGCCAGCAGCCAAGATGTTTCCGGAACCTATGGCTACACCTTC
TRBJ1-6	.	TRBV18	.	CASSPRRVFNNSPLHF	TGTGCCAGCTCACCACGTCGGGTTTTTAATAATTCACCCCTCCACTTT
TRBJ1-4	.	TRBV28	once	CASSRGGMGEKLFF	TGTGCCAGCAGCCGGGGGGGAATGGGTGAAAAACTGTTTTTT
TRBJ1-1	.	TRBV7-9	many	CASSFFQGNTEAFF	TGTGCCAGCAGCTTTTTTCAGGGGAACACTGAAGCTTTCTTT
TRBJ2-4	.	TRBV28	few	CATLGGGFKNIQYF	TGTGCCACCCTGGGGGGGGGCTTCAAAAACATTCAGTACTTC
TRBJ2-3	.	TRBV28	many	CASSPYPLIESTDTQYF	TGTGCCAGCAGTCCATACCCCCTAATTGAGAGCACAGATACGCAGTATTTT